The clone carrying this TCR beta chain has a single count. What it binds is unknown. The sample originates from a study of cytomegalovirus exposure and HLA in healthy donors. V shed 4 bases and J 7 bases; nucleotides not matched to a gene: 11. Germline CDR1 SGHRS, CDR2 YFSETQ. The length of the CDR3 is 14 residues. Study-level findings and limits: Among the most significant clusters, several appeared linked to common viral pathogens in a later analysis. It was shown in a later analysis that HLA-associated TCR beta chains were more clonally expanded than other, equally common chains.

Amplification used 60 Vbeta primers and 13 Jbeta primers. The table came from immunoSEQ multiplex PCR; TCRdb's copy has only in-frame clones and leaves some out. The sample has under 150,000 clones, around 82% seen once; the top ten hold about 6.6%. V gene TRBV5-1 combines with J gene TRBJ2-7; 7 positions agree with TRBD2. Sequencing used PBMCs. The TCR was taken from a woman aged 40 to 50 in good health and CMV-seropositive. CDR3 in DNA: TGCGCCAGCAGCGGGACTAACAACCACAAGGAGCAGTACTTC. It specifies CASSGTNNHKEQYF.